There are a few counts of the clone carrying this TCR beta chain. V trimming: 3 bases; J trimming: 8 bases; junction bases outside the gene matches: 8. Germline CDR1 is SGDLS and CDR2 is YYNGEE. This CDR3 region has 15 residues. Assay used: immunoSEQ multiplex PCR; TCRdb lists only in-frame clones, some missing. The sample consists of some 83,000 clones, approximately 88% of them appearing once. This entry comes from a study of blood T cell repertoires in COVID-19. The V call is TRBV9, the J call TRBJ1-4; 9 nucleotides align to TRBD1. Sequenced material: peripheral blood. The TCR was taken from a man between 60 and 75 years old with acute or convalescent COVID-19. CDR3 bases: TGTGCCAGCAGCGCCCTGGACAGGGGAGGGGAAAAACTGTTTTTT. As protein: CASSALDRGGEKLFF.